This T cell receptor (beta chain) stems from a study of CD8 T cells in ankylosing spondylitis. Study outcomes and limitations: Reactive arthritis synovial fluid and blood were previously reported to contain some motif variants.

Via MiXCR, TCRdb re-called the 5' RACE reads, giving one row per CDR3 protein. This sample has about 360,000 distinct CDR3 sequences, with around 20% found just once. About this clonotype: Its antigen is unidentified.

The length of the CDR3 is 17 residues. The germline V gene has CDR1 LNHNV and CDR2 YYDKDF (reference sequence). The germline V and J ends were trimmed by 5 bases and 0 bases, with 17 bases remaining between them. The specimen was blood, either unsorted or a sorted T cell fraction (not recorded which). This receptor was taken from a male donor with ankylosing spondylitis or in good health (not recorded which). The chain uses TRBV15 and TRBJ1-5; no reliable D call. CDR3 coding DNA: TGTGCCACCAGCGGTTACACATACTCCTATAGCAATCAGCCCCAGCATTTT. Protein sequence: CATSGYTYSYSNQPQHF.